The text below deals with one T cell receptor beta chain. CDR3 length equals 15 residues. The germline gives CDR1 GTSNPN, CDR2 SVGIG (reference sequence). With 2 bases clipped from V and 5 bases from J, the junction kept 9 bases outside the gene matches. Per the original methods: Cell counts per sample came from amplifying reference gene primers. Generated by immunoSEQ multiplex PCR, the TCRdb table keeps only in-frame clones and is missing some. V and J calls and clone size are as listed in that table; D and trimming were resolved from the DNA. Altogether some 250,000 clones are present, approximately 85% being singletons, with the ten largest covering 9.5% to 15%. The data stem from a study of blood T cell repertoires in COVID-19. Whole-study context: Italy, Spain and the United States were the sources of the convalescent and acute COVID-19 samples. From T cells, B-cell-depleted T cells, or PBMCs came the material, which was cDNA or gDNA.

J is TRBJ2-5 and V is TRBV30, with 9 bases that match TRBD2. Sequencing was done on a sample of peripheral blood. This receptor was obtained from a woman in her sixties or seventies with active or convalescent COVID-19. CDR3 amino acids: CAWSQPGLAIETQYF. The DNA for the CDR3 is TGTGCCTGGAGTCAACCAGGACTAGCGATTGAGACCCAGTACTTC.